This entry lists 11 T cell receptor beta chains sequenced from one sample in a study of chemoradiotherapy in HPV16-positive cancers. The table came from immunoSEQ multiplex PCR; TCRdb's copy has only in-frame clones and leaves some out. The table has 17,000 or so clones, roughly 90% seen once. Specimen: blood, collected from a patient who underwent chemoradiotherapy. All receptors derive from a human donor with HPV-associated anogenital cancer.

The V call is TRBV19, the J call TRBJ2-7, with D possibly matching TRBD1 (5 bases). Germline V gene data show CDR1 as LNHDA and CDR2 as SQIVND (reference sequence). This CDR3 has 15 amino acids. V was shortened by 2 bases and J by 4 bases, with 15 bases between the two germline ends. Here the CDR3 DNA reads TGTGCCAGTAGTATACGGCCAGGGTCGCGGTACGAGCAGTACTTC. Translation: CASSIRPGSRYEQYF.

The chain combines TRBV16 with TRBJ1-5, with D hard to call. The CDR3 contains 14 residues. Germline loops: CDR1 KGHSY, CDR2 FQNENV. V lost 1 base to trimming and J lost 0 bases, with 4 bases between them. The CDR3 bases are TGTGCCAGCAGCCAATTCGATAGCAATCAGCCCCAGCATTTT. This encodes CASSQFDSNQPQHF.

This chain links TRBV6-4 with TRBJ2-5; D could derive from TRBD1 or TRBD2 (6 bases each). There are 15 residues in the CDR3. V was clipped by 5 bases and J by 4 bases, with 17 bases between them. Germline V lookup: CDR1 MRHNA, CDR2 SNTAGT. This chain's CDR3 is CASSRTGTLGETQYF. In nucleotides, the CDR3 is TGTGCCAGCAGTCGCACAGGGACTCTGGGAGAGACCCAGTACTTC.

The chain combines TRBV28 with TRBJ2-7; 11 nucleotides match TRBD2. V lost 8 bases and J lost 2; bases outside the gene matches: 2. CDR3 size: 13 residues. Germline values: CDR1 MDHEN, CDR2 SYDVKM. CDR3 sequence reads: CASLAGGPYEQYF. The CDR3 bases are TGTGCCAGCCTAGCGGGGGGCCCCTACGAGCAGTACTTC.

J is TRBJ2-2 and V is TRBV5-6; 7 bases line up with TRBD1. With V trimmed by 1 base and J by 2 bases, 2 bases remained unmatched. CDR3 size: 15 residues. CDR1 SGHDT and CDR2 YYEEEE come from the germline V gene. The DNA for the CDR3 is TGTGCCAGCAGCTTGATAGGGGGCAACACCGGGGAGCTGTTTTTT. Residues: CASSLIGGNTGELFF.

The rearrangement joins TRBV27 to TRBJ2-1; D gene ambiguous. The V and J ends lost 5 bases and 4 bases respectively, with 12 bases between them. The CDR3 runs 14 residues. Germline V gene data show CDR1 as MNHEY and CDR2 as SMNVEV (reference sequence). CDR3 DNA: TGTGCCAGCAGTGTAAGGGCTAGTTACAATGAGCAGTTCTTC. It specifies CASSVRASYNEQFF.

The chain joins TRBV4-1 to TRBJ2-1; 8 nucleotides align to TRBD2. Germline CDR1 MGHRA, CDR2 YSYEKL. After removal of 6 bases from V and 9 bases from J, the junction contained 19 bases not matched to a gene. This CDR3 comprises 17 residues. CDR3 amino acids: CASSRLLAVLLHGEQFF. CDR3 nucleotide sequence: TGCGCCAGCAGTCGGTTACTAGCGGTTCTCCTTCACGGTGAGCAGTTCTTC.

The chain uses TRBV19 and TRBJ2-7; tentative D call: TRBD2 (5 bases). The CDR3 spans 14 residues. Trimming cost V 3 bases and J 6 bases, with 15 bases left between them. Germline values: CDR1 LNHDA, CDR2 SQIVND (reference sequence). CDR3 region: CASSIRTGIAEQYF. CDR3 bases: TGTGCCAGTAGTATTCGGACGGGGATCGCCGAGCAGTACTTC.

This chain connects TRBV5-4 to TRBJ2-3; 11 nucleotides line up with TRBD2. The CDR3 contains 20 residues. J was trimmed by 0 bases and V by 4 bases; bases with no gene match: 16. From germline, CDR1 is SGHNT and CDR2 YYREEE (reference sequence). The CDR3 loop is CASSERLAGRPSTSTDTQYF. The CDR3 DNA reads as TGTGCCAGCAGCGAAAGACTAGCGGGACGACCTTCGACTAGCACAGATACGCAGTATTTT.

The chain carries TRBV19 and TRBJ1-1; tentative D call: TRBD1 (6 bases). CDR1 and CDR2 (germline): LNHDA, SQIVND (reference sequence). The CDR3 consists of 15 residues. Trimming removed 5 bases from V and 1 base from J, with 14 bases in between. Here the CDR3 DNA reads TGTGCCAGTAGTGGAACCCAGGGGTGGAACACTGAAGCTTTCTTT. It codes for CASSGTQGWNTEAFF.

This rearrangement joins TRBV2 to TRBJ2-3, with 14 bases fitting TRBD2. The length of the CDR3 is 19 residues. CDR1 SNHLY and CDR2 FYNNEI come from the germline V gene. The ends lost 6 bases at V and 7 bases at J; junction bases unmatched: 18. CDR3 sequence reads: CASRPPGLAGAIDQNTQYF. CDR3 in DNA: TGTGCCAGCAGACCACCGGGACTAGCGGGGGCCATTGACCAGAATACGCAGTATTTT.